This record concerns one TCR beta chain sequence. These data originate in a study of T cell clonotyping in hematopoietic cell transplantation. Time point here: recipient sample about 28 days before transplant, after cytoreduction. Profiling relied on immunoSEQ multiplex PCR, and the TCRdb table lists in-frame clones only, not all of them. The sample contains tens of thousands of clones, under 95% of which appear only once. The CDR3 covers 12 residues. The germline CDR1 and CDR2 sequences are SGHRS and YFSETQ. Germline trimming cut 6 bases from V and 4 bases from J; bases unmatched to any gene: 1. The chain has TRBV5-1 and TRBJ2-1; the match to TRBD2 covers 7 bases. The starting material was peripheral blood mononuclear cells, obtained before stem cell transplant. The sequence was collected from a man aged 50-59 years with acute myeloid leukemia. Some clones in this sample may be carry-over from other donors' samples. CDR3 residues: CASTSGYNEQFF. The CDR3 region has the DNA TGCGCCAGCACTAGCGGTTACAATGAGCAGTTCTTC.